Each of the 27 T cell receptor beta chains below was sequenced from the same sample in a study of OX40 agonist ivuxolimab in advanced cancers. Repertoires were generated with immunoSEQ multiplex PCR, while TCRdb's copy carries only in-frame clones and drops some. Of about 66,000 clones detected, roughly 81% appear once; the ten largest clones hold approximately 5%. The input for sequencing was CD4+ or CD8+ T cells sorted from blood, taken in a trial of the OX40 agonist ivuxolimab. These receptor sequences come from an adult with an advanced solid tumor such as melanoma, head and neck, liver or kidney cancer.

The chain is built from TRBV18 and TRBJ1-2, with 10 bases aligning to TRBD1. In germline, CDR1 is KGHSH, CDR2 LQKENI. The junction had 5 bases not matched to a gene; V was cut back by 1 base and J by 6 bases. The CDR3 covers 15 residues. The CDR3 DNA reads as TGTGCCAGCTCACCACAAGGGACAGGGGTAGATGGCTACACCTTC. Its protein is CASSPQGTGVDGYTF.

CDR3 residues: CASQQRTLNIQYF. Written as DNA, the CDR3 is TGTGCCAGCCAACAGAGAACCTTAAACATTCAGTACTTC. The chain combines TRBV5-6 with TRBJ2-4, with D uncertain. The germline V gene has CDR1 SGHDT and CDR2 YYEEEE. The V end lost 7 bases, the J end lost 6 bases, and 14 bases lay between the germline ends. The CDR3 extends over 13 amino acids. The full variable domain, completed using reference TRBV5-6 and TRBJ2-4, is DAGVTQSPTHLIKTRGQQVTLRCSPKSGHDTVSWYQQALGQGPQFIFQYYEEEERQRGNFPDRFSGHQFPNYSSELNVNALLLGDSALYLCASQQRTLNIQYFGAGTRLSVL.

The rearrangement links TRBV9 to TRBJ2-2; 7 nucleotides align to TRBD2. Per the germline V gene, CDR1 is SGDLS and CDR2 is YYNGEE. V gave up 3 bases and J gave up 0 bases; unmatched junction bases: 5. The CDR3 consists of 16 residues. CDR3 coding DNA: TGTGCCAGCAGCGATCGTAGCGGGCCGAACACCGGGGAGCTGTTTTTT. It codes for CASSDRSGPNTGELFF.

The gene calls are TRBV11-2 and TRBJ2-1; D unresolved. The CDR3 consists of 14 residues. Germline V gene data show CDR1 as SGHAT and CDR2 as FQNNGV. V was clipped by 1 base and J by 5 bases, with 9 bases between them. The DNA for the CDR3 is TGTGCCAGCAGCTTAGGTGACTTCAACAATGAGCAGTTCTTC. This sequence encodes CASSLGDFNNEQFF.

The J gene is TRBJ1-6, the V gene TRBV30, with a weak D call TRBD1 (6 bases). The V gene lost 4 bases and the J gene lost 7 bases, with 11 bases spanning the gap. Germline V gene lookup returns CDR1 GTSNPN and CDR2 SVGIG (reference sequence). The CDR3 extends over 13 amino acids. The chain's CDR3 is CAWNRDYNSPLHF. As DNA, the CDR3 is TGTGCCTGGAACAGGGATTACAATTCACCCCTCCACTTT.

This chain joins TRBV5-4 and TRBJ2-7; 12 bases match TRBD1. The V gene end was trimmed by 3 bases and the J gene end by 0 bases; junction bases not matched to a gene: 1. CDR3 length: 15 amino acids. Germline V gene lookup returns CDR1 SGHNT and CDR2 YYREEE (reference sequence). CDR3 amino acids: CASSWGQGASYEQYF. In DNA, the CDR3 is TGTGCCAGCAGCTGGGGACAGGGGGCCTCCTACGAGCAGTACTTC.

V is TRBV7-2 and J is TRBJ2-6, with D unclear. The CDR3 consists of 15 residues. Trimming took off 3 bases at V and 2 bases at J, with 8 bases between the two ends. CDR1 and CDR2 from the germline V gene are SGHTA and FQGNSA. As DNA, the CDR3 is TGTGCCAGCAGCTTCGTACGGACTGGGGCCAACGTCCTGACTTTC. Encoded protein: CASSFVRTGANVLTF.

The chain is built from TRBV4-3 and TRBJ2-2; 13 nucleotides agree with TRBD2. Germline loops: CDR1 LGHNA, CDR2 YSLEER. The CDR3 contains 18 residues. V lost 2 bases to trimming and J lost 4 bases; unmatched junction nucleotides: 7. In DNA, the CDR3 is TGCGCCAGCAGCCAAACTCCGGGACTAGCGGGACTCACCGGGGAGCTGTTTTTT. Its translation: CASSQTPGLAGLTGELFF.

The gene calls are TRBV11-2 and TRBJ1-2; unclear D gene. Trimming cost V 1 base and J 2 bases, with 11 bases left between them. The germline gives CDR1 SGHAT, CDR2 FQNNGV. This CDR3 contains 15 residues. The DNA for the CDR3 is TGTGCCAGCAGCTTAGGCCCAAGGCAGAACTATGGCTACACCTTC. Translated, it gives CASSLGPRQNYGYTF.

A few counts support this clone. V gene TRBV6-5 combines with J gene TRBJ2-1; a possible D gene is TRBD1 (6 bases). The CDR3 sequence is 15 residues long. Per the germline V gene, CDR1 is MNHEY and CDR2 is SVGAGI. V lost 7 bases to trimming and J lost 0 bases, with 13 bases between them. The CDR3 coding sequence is TGTGCCAGCAACAGACAGGCGAGCTCCTACAATGAGCAGTTCTTC. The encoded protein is CASNRQASSYNEQFF.

DNA of the CDR3: TGTGCCAGCACCCTGGACAGCCGACCTGAAGCTTTCTTT. This sequence encodes CASTLDSRPEAFF. V gene TRBV6-1 combines with J gene TRBJ1-1; TRBD1 is a possible D gene (6 bases). Deletions cut 7 bases from V and 6 bases from J, with 15 bases between. There are 13 residues in the CDR3. Germline V gene sequence: CDR1 MNHNS, CDR2 SASEGT.

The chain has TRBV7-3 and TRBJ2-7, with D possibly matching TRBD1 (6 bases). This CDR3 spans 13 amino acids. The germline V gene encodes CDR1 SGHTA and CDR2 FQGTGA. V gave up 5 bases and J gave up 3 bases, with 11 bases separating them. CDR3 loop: CASSDGQSYEQYF. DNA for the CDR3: TGTGCCAGCAGCGATGGACAGAGCTACGAGCAGTACTTC.

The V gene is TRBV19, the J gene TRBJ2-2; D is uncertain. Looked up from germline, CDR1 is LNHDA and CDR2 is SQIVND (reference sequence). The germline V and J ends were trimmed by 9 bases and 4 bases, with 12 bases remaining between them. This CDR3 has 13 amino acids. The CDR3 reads CARRTDPTGELFF. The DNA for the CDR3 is TGTGCCAGACGGACGGATCCCACCGGGGAGCTGTTTTTT.

The CDR3 DNA sequence: TGCGCCAGCAGCCAGGGACTAGCGGGAGGGTCGCGGCACGAGCAGTACTTC. Translating it yields CASSQGLAGGSRHEQYF. This chain uses TRBV5-1 with TRBJ2-7; 16 bases align to TRBD2. Trimming removed 4 bases from V and 5 bases from J; junction bases left unmatched: 9. The CDR3 totals 17 residues. Germline V gene data show CDR1 as SGHRS and CDR2 as YFSETQ.

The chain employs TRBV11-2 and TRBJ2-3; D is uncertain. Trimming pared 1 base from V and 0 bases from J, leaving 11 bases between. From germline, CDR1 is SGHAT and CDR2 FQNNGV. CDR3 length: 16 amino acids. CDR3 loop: CASSLGLRASTDTQYF. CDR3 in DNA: TGTGCCAGCAGCTTAGGACTCAGAGCTAGCACAGATACGCAGTATTTT.

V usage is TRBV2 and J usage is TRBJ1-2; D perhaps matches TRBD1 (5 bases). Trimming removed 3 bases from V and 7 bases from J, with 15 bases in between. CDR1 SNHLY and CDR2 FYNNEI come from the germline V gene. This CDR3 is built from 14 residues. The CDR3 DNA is TGTGCCAGCAGTGACGTGACAGCCTCATCTGGCTACACCTTC. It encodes CASSDVTASSGYTF.

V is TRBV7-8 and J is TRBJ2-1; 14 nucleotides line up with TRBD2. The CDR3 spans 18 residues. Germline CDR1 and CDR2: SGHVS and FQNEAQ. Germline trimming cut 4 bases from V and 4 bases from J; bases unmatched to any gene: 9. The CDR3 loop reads CASSSGLAGVPEYNEQFF. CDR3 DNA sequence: TGTGCCAGCAGCTCGGGACTAGCGGGAGTTCCGGAATACAATGAGCAGTTCTTC. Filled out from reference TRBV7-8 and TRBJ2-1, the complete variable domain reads GAGVSQSPRYKVAKRGQDVALRCDPISGHVSLFWYQQALGQGPEFLTYFQNEAQLDKSGLPSDRFFAERPEGSVSTLKIQRTQQEDSAVYLCASSSGLAGVPEYNEQFFGPGTRLTVL.

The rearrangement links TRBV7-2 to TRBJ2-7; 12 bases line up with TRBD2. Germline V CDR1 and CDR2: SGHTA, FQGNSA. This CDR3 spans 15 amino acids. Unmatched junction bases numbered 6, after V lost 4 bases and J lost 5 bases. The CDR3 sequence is CASSSSSGRVNEQYF. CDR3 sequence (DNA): TGTGCCAGCAGCTCGTCTAGCGGGAGGGTCAACGAGCAGTACTTC. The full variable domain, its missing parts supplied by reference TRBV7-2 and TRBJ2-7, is GAGVSQSPSNKVTEKGKDVELRCDPISGHTALYWYRQSLGQGLEFLIYFQGNSAPDKSGLPSDRFSAERTGGSVSTLTIQRTQQEDSAVYLCASSSSSGRVNEQYFGPGTRLTVT.

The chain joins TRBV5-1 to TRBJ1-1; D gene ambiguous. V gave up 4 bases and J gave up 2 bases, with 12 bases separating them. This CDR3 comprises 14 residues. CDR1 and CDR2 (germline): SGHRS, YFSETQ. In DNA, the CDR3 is TGCGCCAGCAGCCCGGACGGGCTCAACACTGAAGCTTTCTTT. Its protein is CASSPDGLNTEAFF.

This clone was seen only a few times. In DNA form, the CDR3 reads TGTGCCAGCTCACCGGGCACAGGAGATTCTCCCTATGGCTACACCTTC. It codes for CASSPGTGDSPYGYTF. V usage is TRBV18 and J usage is TRBJ1-2, with a tentative D call TRBD1 (5 bases). This CDR3 comprises 16 residues. Germline CDR1 KGHSH, CDR2 LQKENI. V lost 3 bases and J 4 bases, leaving 18 bases between the germline ends.

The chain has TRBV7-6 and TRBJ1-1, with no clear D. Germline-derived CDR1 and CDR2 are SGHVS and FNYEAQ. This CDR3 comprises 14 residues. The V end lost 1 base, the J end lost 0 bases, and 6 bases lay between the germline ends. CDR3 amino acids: CASSLGSLNTEAFF. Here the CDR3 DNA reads TGTGCCAGCAGCTTAGGGTCGCTGAACACTGAAGCTTTCTTT.

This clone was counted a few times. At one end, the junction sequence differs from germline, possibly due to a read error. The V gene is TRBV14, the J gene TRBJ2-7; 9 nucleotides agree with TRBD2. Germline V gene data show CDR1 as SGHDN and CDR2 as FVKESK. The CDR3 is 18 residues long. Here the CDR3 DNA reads TGTGCCAGCAGCCAAGGCCCCCGCGGGGGGGCCAACTCCCACGAGCAGTACTTC. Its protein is CASSQGPRGGANSHEQYF.

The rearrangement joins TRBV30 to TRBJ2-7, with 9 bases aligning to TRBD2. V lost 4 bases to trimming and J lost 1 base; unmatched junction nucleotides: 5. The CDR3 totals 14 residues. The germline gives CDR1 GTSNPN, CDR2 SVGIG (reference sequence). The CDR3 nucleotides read TGTGCCTGGATAACTAGCGGGTCATCCTACGAGCAGTACTTC. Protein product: CAWITSGSSYEQYF.

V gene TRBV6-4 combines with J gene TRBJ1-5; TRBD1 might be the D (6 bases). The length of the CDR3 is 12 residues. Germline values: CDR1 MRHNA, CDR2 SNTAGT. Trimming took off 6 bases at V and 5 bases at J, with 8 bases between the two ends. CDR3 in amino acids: CASRQGHQPQHF. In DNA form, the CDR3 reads TGTGCCAGCAGGCAGGGGCATCAGCCCCAGCATTTT.

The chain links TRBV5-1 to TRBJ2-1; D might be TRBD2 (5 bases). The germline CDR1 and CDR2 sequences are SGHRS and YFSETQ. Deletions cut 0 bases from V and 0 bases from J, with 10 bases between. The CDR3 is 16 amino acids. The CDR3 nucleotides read TGCGCCAGCAGCTTGGGACTACCTAGCTCCTACAATGAGCAGTTCTTC. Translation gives CASSLGLPSSYNEQFF. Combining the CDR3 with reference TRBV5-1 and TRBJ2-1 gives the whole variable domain KAGVTQTPRYLIKTRGQQVTLSCSPISGHRSVSWYQQTPGQGLQFLFEYFSETQRNKGNFPGRFSGRQFSNSRSEMNVSTLELGDSALYLCASSLGLPSSYNEQFFGPGTRLTVL.

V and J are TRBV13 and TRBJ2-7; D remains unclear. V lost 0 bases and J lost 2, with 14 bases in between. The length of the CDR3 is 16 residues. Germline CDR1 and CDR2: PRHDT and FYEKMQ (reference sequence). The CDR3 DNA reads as TGTGCCAGCAGCTTAGGTCCCCCACGCGGCGCCTACGAGCAGTACTTC. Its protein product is CASSLGPPRGAYEQYF.

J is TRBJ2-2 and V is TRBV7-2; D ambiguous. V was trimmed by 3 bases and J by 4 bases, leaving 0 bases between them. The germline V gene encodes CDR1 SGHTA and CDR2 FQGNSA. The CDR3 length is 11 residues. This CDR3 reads CASSFTGELFF. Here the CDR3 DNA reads TGTGCCAGCAGCTTCACCGGGGAGCTGTTTTTT.